Listed here are 15 T cell receptor beta chains from one sample, sequenced in a study of cytomegalovirus exposure and HLA in healthy donors. It was with 60 Vbeta and 13 Jbeta primers that the PCR ran. Measured with immunoSEQ multiplex PCR; TCRdb has only the in-frame clones, and not every one. The sample records about 160,000 clones, more than 75% being singletons. Material: PBMCs. The receptors originated from a girl aged 2 to 10 in good health and CMV-seropositive.

The genes are TRBV5-1 and TRBJ2-7; 12 bases align to TRBD1. The V segment lost 0 bases and the J segment 4 bases; nucleotides outside the gene matches: 2. Per the germline V gene, CDR1 is SGHRS and CDR2 is YFSETQ. The CDR3 sequence is 15 residues long. The CDR3: CASSLEGQGAYEQYF. The CDR3 nucleotides are TGCGCCAGCAGCTTGGAGGGACAGGGGGCTTACGAGCAGTACTTC.

The chain couples TRBV30 to TRBJ2-5; 7 bases align to TRBD1. V shed 0 bases and J 4 bases; nucleotides not matched to a gene: 14. From germline, CDR1 is GTSNPN and CDR2 SVGIG (reference sequence). The CDR3 totals 17 residues. The CDR3 DNA follows: TGTGCCTGGAGTGTAGGGGCGGCAGGGGGAATGGGAGAGACCCAGTACTTC. Translation gives CAWSVGAAGGMGETQYF.

This clone appeared once. The germline gene is not matched at one end of the junction; a read error may be the cause. At the DNA level, this CDR3 is encoded by other sequences in the same sample as well. The chain recombines TRBV6-1 with TRBJ1-5; no definite D call. The germline V gene encodes CDR1 MNHNS and CDR2 SASEGT. There are 15 residues in the CDR3. The CDR3 nucleotides are TGTGCCAGCAGTGAAATCGCGGGGAGCAATCAACCCCAGCATTTT. Residues: CASSEIAGSNQPQHF.

Concerning this clone itself: One end of the junction does not line up with germline, which may come from a read error. The rearrangement uses TRBV14 and TRBJ1-1; no firm D call. The germline V gene encodes CDR1 SGHDN and CDR2 FVKESK. The CDR3 covers 12 residues. CDR3 nucleotide sequence: TGTGCCAGCAGCCAAGATCGAACCCTCTCTAGCTTT. It translates to CASSQDRTLSSF.

The rearrangement joins TRBV5-4 to TRBJ2-5; possibly TRBD1 for D (7 bases). In germline, CDR1 is SGHNT, CDR2 YYREEE (reference sequence). V was trimmed by 3 bases and J by 4 bases, leaving 13 bases between them. This CDR3 is 14 amino acids long. CDR3 in amino acids: CASSSTGRGETQYF. The CDR3 DNA is TGTGCCAGCAGCTCGACAGGGCGGGGAGAGACCCAGTACTTC.

The chain employs TRBV30 and TRBJ1-5; D might be TRBD1 (5 bases). This CDR3 spans 15 amino acids. Trimming removed 2 bases from V and 4 bases from J, with 15 bases in between. Germline values: CDR1 GTSNPN, CDR2 SVGIG (reference sequence). CDR3 DNA: TGTGCCTGGAGTACTTACACGGGGGGTAATCAGCCCCAGCATTTT. Its translation is CAWSTYTGGNQPQHF.

This clone was seen once. The chain couples TRBV27 to TRBJ2-7; D is perhaps TRBD2 (6 bases). This CDR3 spans 15 amino acids. The V end was cut by 6 bases, the J end by 3 bases, with 18 bases between. CDR1 MNHEY and CDR2 SMNVEV come from the germline V gene (reference sequence). Here the CDR3 reads CASRLLASLLYEQYF. The CDR3 region has the DNA TGTGCCAGCAGACTACTAGCTTCTCTCCTCTACGAGCAGTACTTC.

The J gene is TRBJ2-7, the V gene TRBV10-2, with unresolved D. CDR1 is WSHSY and CDR2 is SAAADI in the germline V gene. CDR3 length equals 14 residues. V lost 3 bases and J lost 4, with 13 bases in between. In DNA form, the CDR3 reads TGCGCCAGCAGTGACGGTCGGAGCTTGTACGAGCAGTACTTC. It translates to CASSDGRSLYEQYF.

V usage is TRBV4-1 and J usage is TRBJ2-7, with 9 bases identical to TRBD2. Germline lookup yields CDR1 MGHRA and CDR2 YSYEKL. CDR3 length: 15 amino acids. J gave up 2 bases and V 4 bases, and 6 bases lay outside the gene matches. The CDR3 nucleotides are TGCGCCAGCAGCCTTCGACTAGCGGCGGCCTACGAGCAGTACTTC. Its protein product is CASSLRLAAAYEQYF.

The rearrangement uses TRBV2 and TRBJ1-1, with TRBD1 identical over 7 bases. J was trimmed by 3 bases and V by 7 bases; bases with no gene match: 17. This CDR3 contains 17 residues. Per germline, CDR1 SNHLY and CDR2 FYNNEI. The CDR3 protein is CASIRQGHWARDTEAFF. CDR3 nucleotides: TGTGCCAGCATCCGACAGGGCCATTGGGCCCGGGACACTGAAGCTTTCTTT.

The chain combines TRBV5-1 with TRBJ1-2; no definite D call. Between the trimmed V and J ends, which lost 4 bases and 3 bases, there was a span of 10 bases. The CDR3 is 13 residues long. Germline-derived CDR1 and CDR2 are SGHRS and YFSETQ. In nucleotides, the CDR3 is TGCGCCAGCAGCCCGGGATGGGACTATGGCTACACCTTC. It yields the protein CASSPGWDYGYTF.

This clone was counted many times. V gene TRBV6-1 combines with J gene TRBJ1-1; a weak D match, TRBD1 (6 bases). V gave up 1 base and J gave up 0 bases, with 6 bases separating them. CDR1 is MNHNS, CDR2 SASEGT, per germline. The length of the CDR3 is 14 residues. The CDR3 sequence: CASSEGDMNTEAFF. The CDR3, as DNA: TGTGCCAGCAGTGAAGGGGACATGAACACTGAAGCTTTCTTT.

The J gene is TRBJ2-7, the V gene TRBV5-1; TRBD1 matches at 7 bases. CDR1 is SGHRS and CDR2 is YFSETQ in the germline V gene. Unmatched junction bases numbered 10, after V lost 4 bases and J lost 3 bases. This CDR3 comprises 15 residues. CDR3 residues: CASSLNRGYDYEQYF. The CDR3 region has the DNA TGCGCCAGCAGCCTAAACAGGGGATACGACTACGAGCAGTACTTC. Full variable domain (outside the CDR3, taken from reference TRBV5-1 and TRBJ2-7): KAGVTQTPRYLIKTRGQQVTLSCSPISGHRSVSWYQQTPGQGLQFLFEYFSETQRNKGNFPGRFSGRQFSNSRSEMNVSTLELGDSALYLCASSLNRGYDYEQYFGPGTRLTVT.

Here the CDR3 DNA reads TGTGCCAGCAGCTTAGGGACTAGCGGGAGTGATGAGCAGTTCTTC. Protein: CASSLGTSGSDEQFF. The chain employs TRBV11-1 and TRBJ2-1; 13 positions match TRBD2. CDR3 length: 15 residues. Losses at the gene ends were 1 base for V and 8 bases for J; bases not matched to a gene: 2. Per germline, CDR1 SGHAT and CDR2 FQDESV (reference sequence). The whole variable domain, filled in from reference TRBV11-1 and TRBJ2-1, reads EAEVAQSPRYKITEKSQAVAFWCDPISGHATLYWYRQILGQGPELLVQFQDESVVDDSQLPKDRFSAERLKGVDSTLKIQPAELGDSAMYLCASSLGTSGSDEQFFGPGTRLTVL.

This clone was observed a single time. This chain connects TRBV4-1 to TRBJ1-3; 8 bases line up with TRBD1. The CDR3 is 18 amino acids. CDR1 is MGHRA and CDR2 is YSYEKL in the germline V gene. The trim removed 2 bases at V and 3 bases at J, leaving 12 bases unmatched. The CDR3, as DNA: TGCGCCAGCAGCCAAATAGCTTGGCAGGGGGCGAGTGGAAACACCATATATTTT. It encodes CASSQIAWQGASGNTIYF.